A single sample is the source of the 27 T cell receptor beta chains below, sequenced in a study of regulatory T cells in long-lasting Graves disease. Time point indicated: newly diagnosed GD, antithyroid drugs for less than 3 months. After RNA was extracted from PBMCs, the TCR library was made from it. Both iRepertoire HTBI primers and Arm-PCR of CDR3 regions were used to build the TCR beta libraries. TCRdb re-called the multiplex PCR reads through MiXCR, storing one row per CDR3 protein. This sample yields some 200,000 distinct CDR3 sequences, of which roughly 19% are seen a single time; 12% belongs to the top ten. The sample was also reused in another study, on T cells in Graves' hyperthyroidism and ophthalmopathy.

The specimen comprised peripheral blood mononuclear cells (PBMCs), sampled at new diagnosis, from a patient treated with antithyroid drugs. These receptors all stem from a young woman with Graves disease.

This clonotype was recorded many times. The chain employs TRBV6-5 and TRBJ1-1; 10 bases align to TRBD1. Germline V gene sequence: CDR1 MNHEY, CDR2 SVGAGI. Germline trimming cut 0 bases from V and 7 bases from J; bases unmatched to any gene: 5. The CDR3 covers 15 residues. CDR3 coding DNA: TGTGCCAGCAGTTACTCCGGAGGGACAGGGGATGAAGCTTTCTTT. Protein product: CASSYSGGTGDEAFF.

In this sample, this clonotype turned up many times. CDR3 DNA: TGTGCCAGCAGCCCCTGGACAGGGGACAATGAGCAGTTCTTC. Amino acids: CASSPWTGDNEQFF. This chain links TRBV11-2 with TRBJ2-1; 9 nucleotides agree with TRBD1. Trimming cost V 5 bases and J 5 bases; bases outside gene matches: 4. Germline CDR1 and CDR2: SGHAT and FQNNGV. CDR3 length: 14 residues.

This clonotype was found many times. The chain combines TRBV5-1 with TRBJ2-7; the match to TRBD1 covers 8 bases. V lost 4 bases and J lost 6; bases outside the gene matches: 18. This CDR3 comprises 17 residues. Germline V gives CDR1 SGHRS, CDR2 YFSETQ. CDR3 region: CASSLGGQGRAIGEQYF. The DNA for the CDR3 is TGCGCCAGCAGCCTCGGTGGACAGGGTAGAGCAATTGGCGAGCAGTACTTC.

In its sample, this clonotype was seen many times. The rearrangement joins TRBV5-1 to TRBJ1-2; D is uncertain. Per germline, CDR1 SGHRS and CDR2 YFSETQ. There are 16 residues in the CDR3. The germline V and J ends were trimmed by 0 bases and 4 bases, with 16 bases remaining between them. The CDR3 loop reads CASSLGLGNNIYGYTF. In DNA, the CDR3 is TGCGCCAGCAGCTTGGGCCTTGGCAATAACATCTATGGCTACACCTTC. Full variable domain (outside the CDR3, taken from reference TRBV5-1 and TRBJ1-2): KAGVTQTPRYLIKTRGQQVTLSCSPISGHRSVSWYQQTPGQGLQFLFEYFSETQRNKGNFPGRFSGRQFSNSRSEMNVSTLELGDSALYLCASSLGLGNNIYGYTFGSGTRLTVV.

This clonotype was seen repeatedly, ten times or more. V gene TRBV6-1 combines with J gene TRBJ2-5; D is uncertain. Trimming stripped 0 bases from V and 1 base from J, with 3 bases between. The germline V gene encodes CDR1 MNHNS and CDR2 SASEGT. CDR3 length: 13 amino acids. CDR3 loop: CASSEAIQETQYF. The CDR3 DNA reads as TGTGCCAGCAGTGAAGCTATCCAAGAGACCCAGTACTTC.

This clonotype was detected ten times or more. The CDR3 region has the DNA TGTGCCAGCAGTTTGGGCGGGGTGGAGACCCAGTACTTC. Amino acid sequence: CASSLGGVETQYF. The rearrangement joins TRBV27 to TRBJ2-5; maybe TRBD2 (6 bases). V lost 3 bases, J lost 5 bases, and 10 bases lay in between. Germline CDR1 reads MNHEY; CDR2 reads SMNVEV (reference sequence). This CDR3 region has 13 residues.

This clonotype was seen repeatedly, ten times or more. The genes are TRBV28 and TRBJ2-7, with D possibly being TRBD1 (5 bases). This CDR3 is built from 14 residues. V gave up 6 bases and J gave up 0 bases, with 12 bases separating them. Germline V gene data show CDR1 as MDHEN and CDR2 as SYDVKM. CDR3 in amino acids: CASSWTRDSYEQYF. CDR3 DNA: TGTGCCAGCAGCTGGACACGCGACTCCTACGAGCAGTACTTC.

The table lists this clonotype with a few counts. The chain uses TRBV12-5 and TRBJ1-2, with D possibly being TRBD1 (6 bases). This CDR3 is 15 amino acids long. The V end lost 1 base, the J end lost 4 bases, and 13 bases lay between the germline ends. Germline lookup yields CDR1 LGHNT and CDR2 FRNRAP. The CDR3: CASGLEAGGSYGYTF. The CDR3 nucleotides read TGTGCTAGTGGTTTGGAAGCCGGGGGCAGCTATGGCTACACCTTC.

This clonotype was recorded many times. The chain couples TRBV3-1 to TRBJ1-3; 8 positions match TRBD1. In germline, CDR1 is LGHDT, CDR2 YNNKEL (reference sequence). Germline trimming cut 6 bases from V and 1 base from J; bases unmatched to any gene: 2. The CDR3 is 14 residues long. The CDR3 bases are TGTGCCAGCAGTGACAGGGGTTCTGGAAACACCATATATTTT. This translates into CASSDRGSGNTIYF.

The table lists this clonotype with a count of one. CDR3 DNA sequence: TGTGCCAGCAGCTACTTAGGAGCCCTCCACTTT. Translation gives CASSYLGALHF. V and J are TRBV7-9 and TRBJ1-6; D unclear. The CDR3 covers 11 residues. In germline, CDR1 is SEHNR, CDR2 FQNEAQ (reference sequence). The V and J ends lost 4 bases and 14 bases respectively, with 9 bases between them.

This clonotype was recorded many times. The genes are TRBV7-2 and TRBJ1-5; 8 bases align to TRBD1. CDR3 length: 15 amino acids. V was pared by 5 bases and J by 3 bases, with 6 bases of the junction left unmatched. Germline CDR1 and CDR2: SGHTA and FQGNSA. This chain's CDR3 is CASSPGTGLNQPQHF. DNA for the CDR3: TGTGCCAGCAGCCCCGGGACAGGACTCAATCAGCCCCAGCATTTT.

This clonotype was detected only a few times. The gene calls are TRBV20-1 and TRBJ2-2, with TRBD2 identical over 14 bases. Trimming removed 3 bases from V and 1 base from J; junction bases left unmatched: 7. CDR3 length: 18 residues. Germline values: CDR1 DFQATT, CDR2 SNEGSKA (reference sequence). The CDR3 region is CSARRLAGGPGNTGELFF. CDR3 DNA sequence: TGCAGTGCTAGGAGACTAGCGGGGGGGCCCGGGAACACCGGGGAGCTGTTTTTT.

The V and J genes are TRBV4-1 and TRBJ2-7; TRBD1 matches at 9 bases. The CDR3 loop spans 18 amino acids. V was clipped by 1 base and J by 2 bases; unmatched bases: 12. Per the germline V gene, CDR1 is MGHRA and CDR2 is YSYEKL. The CDR3 region has the DNA TGCGCCAGCAGCCAAGTCGATATTATCGGGACAGGGCCCTACGAGCAGTACTTC. Encoded protein: CASSQVDIIGTGPYEQYF.

The chain uses TRBV7-6 and TRBJ2-7; 8 bases align to TRBD2. Germline CDR1 SGHVS, CDR2 FNYEAQ. The CDR3 has 15 amino acids. V lost 5 bases, J lost 7 bases, and 13 bases stayed unmatched. CDR3 in amino acids: CASSLAGTRSREQYF. CDR3 DNA sequence: TGTGCCAGCAGCCTTGCGGGGACTAGGTCGCGAGAGCAGTACTTC.

As to this clonotype: It is likely a read error: a sequence one base away is far more abundant. This chain uses TRBV6-4 with TRBJ2-5; 12 positions agree with TRBD1. The germline CDR1 and CDR2 sequences are MRHNA and SNTAGT. V lost 8 bases, J lost 7 bases, and 11 bases stayed unmatched. The CDR3 spans 15 residues. The CDR3: CASRWGTGGRGTQYF. The CDR3 nucleotides read TGTGCCAGCCGATGGGGGACAGGGGGCCGGGGGACCCAGTACTTC.

This clonotype came up a few times. This chain uses TRBV15 with TRBJ1-2; no firm D call. The germline V gene has CDR1 LNHNV and CDR2 YYDKDF (reference sequence). The length of the CDR3 is 13 residues. V was pared by 1 base and J by 0 bases, with 3 bases between. Here the CDR3 DNA reads TGTGCCACCAGCAGAGGAGCTAACTATGGCTACACCTTC. Residues: CATSRGANYGYTF.

This clonotype was counted ten times or more. The chain recombines TRBV20-1 with TRBJ2-7; 7 nucleotides agree with TRBD2. Germline trimming cut 3 bases from V and 0 bases from J; bases unmatched to any gene: 5. From germline, CDR1 is DFQATT and CDR2 SNEGSKA (reference sequence). The CDR3 contains 14 residues. The DNA for the CDR3 is TGCAGTGCTAGGTCCGGCGGGGGCTCCTACGAGCAGTACTTC. Its translation is CSARSGGGSYEQYF.

The chain uses TRBV28 and TRBJ1-6; D is undetermined. This CDR3 has 16 amino acids. With 6 bases removed from V and 9 bases from J, the gap between germline ends came to 21 bases. CDR1 is MDHEN, CDR2 SYDVKM, per germline. CDR3 sequence reads: CASSRLGGAESSPLHF. In DNA form, the CDR3 reads TGTGCCAGCAGCCGCTTAGGAGGTGCAGAAAGTTCACCCCTCCACTTT.

This clonotype appeared many times. The chain recombines TRBV12-3 or TRBV12-4 with TRBJ1-2, with D possibly TRBD1 on 5 matching bases. V lost 5 bases and J lost 4, with 8 bases in between. The CDR3 contains 12 residues. CDR3 region: CASSDSSYGYTF. The CDR3 coding sequence is TGTGCCAGCAGTGACAGTTCCTATGGCTACACCTTC.

Many counts were recorded for this clonotype. The V gene is TRBV2, the J gene TRBJ1-1; D gene ambiguous. Trimming stripped 4 bases from V and 4 bases from J, with 13 bases between. Germline CDR1 reads SNHLY; CDR2 reads FYNNEI. This CDR3 is 14 amino acids long. CDR3 coding DNA: TGTGCCAGCAGTGTGGAGGGTCGGAGCACTGAAGCTTTCTTT. This translates into CASSVEGRSTEAFF.

This clonotype was seen ten or more times. The chain is built from TRBV28 and TRBJ2-7; D perhaps matches TRBD1 (6 bases). Germline CDR1 reads MDHEN; CDR2 reads SYDVKM. This CDR3 spans 12 amino acids. Trimming left V 8 bases short and J 0 bases short, with 8 bases between. CDR3 nucleotides: TGTGCCAGCCAGGGGAGCTCCTACGAGCAGTACTTC. Protein: CASQGSSYEQYF.

A remark on this clonotype: A much larger clone differs from this one at a single base, so this may be a read error. This chain connects TRBV6-1 to TRBJ1-5; unclear D gene. The CDR3 covers 13 residues. Germline CDR1 MNHNS, CDR2 SASEGT. The CDR3 bases are TGTGCCAGCAGTGAATTTCTCAATCAGCCCCGGCATTTT. Translated: CASSEFLNQPRHF.

This clonotype appeared many times. This chain uses TRBV12-3 or TRBV12-4 with TRBJ2-5; 7 bases match TRBD2. This CDR3 is built from 14 residues. With 1 base clipped from V and 5 bases from J, the junction kept 4 bases outside the gene matches. The CDR3 region has the DNA TGTGCCAGCAGTTTAGGGGGAGGGCCGGAGACCCAGTACTTC. Amino acid sequence: CASSLGGGPETQYF.

This clonotype has a count of ten or more. V and J are TRBV6-2 or TRBV6-3 and TRBJ1-3, with 7 positions matching TRBD1. This CDR3 spans 18 amino acids. After removal of 5 bases from V and 3 bases from J, the junction contained 16 bases not matched to a gene. Germline CDR1 MNHEY, CDR2 SVGEGT. As DNA, the CDR3 is TGTGCCAGCAGTCACTATGGACAGGTCGGAGTGGGTGGAAACACCATATATTTT. As protein: CASSHYGQVGVGGNTIYF.

There are many counts of this clonotype. The V call is TRBV29-1, the J call TRBJ2-3; no clear D gene. CDR1 and CDR2 from the germline V gene are SQVTM and ANQGSEA. Trimming removed 6 bases from V and 2 bases from J, with 12 bases in between. CDR3 size: 13 residues. This chain's CDR3 is CSVSQLYTDTQYF. The CDR3 DNA reads as TGCAGCGTAAGCCAGCTCTACACAGATACGCAGTATTTT.

Notes on this clonotype: This may stem from a read error, because a much larger clone lies one nucleotide away. The J gene is TRBJ1-5, the V gene TRBV3-1; D unresolved. The CDR3 has 13 residues. CDR1 is LGHDT and CDR2 is YNNKEL in the germline V gene (reference sequence). In DNA form, the CDR3 reads TGTGCCAGGAGCCAAGCCCTCAATCAGCCCCAGCATTTT. It codes for CARSQALNQPQHF.

This clonotype is categorized as medium-sized. CDR3 loop: CASSLGGLLNEQFF. The CDR3 DNA is TGTGCCAGCAGCTTAGGTGGACTACTCAATGAGCAGTTCTTC. V is TRBV11-3 and J is TRBJ2-1; tentatively, D is TRBD2 (6 bases). Germline loops: CDR1 SGHNT, CDR2 YENEEA. Trimming took 1 base from V and 6 from J, leaving 10 bases between them. The CDR3 consists of 14 residues.